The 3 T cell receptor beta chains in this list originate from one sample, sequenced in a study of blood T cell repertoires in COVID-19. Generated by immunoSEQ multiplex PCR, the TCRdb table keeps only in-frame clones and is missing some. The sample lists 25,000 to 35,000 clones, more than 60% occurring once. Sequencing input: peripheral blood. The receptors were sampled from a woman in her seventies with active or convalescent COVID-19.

CDR3 sequence (DNA): TGTGCCAGCGAGCCCCCTGGGGCCAACGTCCTGACTTTC. Translating gives CASEPPGANVLTF. The chain uses TRBV19 and TRBJ2-6; no firm D call. Germline-derived CDR1 and CDR2 are LNHDA and SQIVND (reference sequence). There are 13 residues in the CDR3. Trimming stripped 9 bases from V and 2 bases from J, with 8 bases between. Full variable domain (outside the CDR3, taken from reference TRBV19 and TRBJ2-6): DGGITQSPKYLFRKEGQNVTLSCEQNLNHDAMYWYRQDPGQGLRLIYYSQIVNDFQKGDIAEGYSVSREKKESFPLTVTSAQKNPTAFYLCASEPPGANVLTFGAGSRLTVL.

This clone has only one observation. CDR3 in DNA: TGTGCCAGCAGCGGGGACAGGGGGCGTTTGGGCATTCAGTACTTC. It is translated as CASSGDRGRLGIQYF. The J gene is TRBJ2-4, the V gene TRBV5-4; 12 nucleotides line up with TRBD1. The ends lost 4 bases at V and 9 bases at J; junction bases unmatched: 8. The CDR3 sequence is 15 residues long. The germline V gene has CDR1 SGHNT and CDR2 YYREEE (reference sequence).

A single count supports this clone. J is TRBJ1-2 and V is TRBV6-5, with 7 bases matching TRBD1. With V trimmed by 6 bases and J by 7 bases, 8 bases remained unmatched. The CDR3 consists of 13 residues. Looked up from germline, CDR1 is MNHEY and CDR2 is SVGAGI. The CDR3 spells CASSLDRASGYTF. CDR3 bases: TGTGCCAGCAGCCTCGACAGGGCGAGTGGCTACACCTTC.